These 26 T cell receptor beta chains came from one sample sequenced in a study of cytomegalovirus exposure and HLA in healthy donors. The method was immunoSEQ multiplex PCR; TCRdb's version includes in-frame clones alone and lacks a portion of them. The table lists 90,000 to 150,000 clones, over 75% of them singletons, with around 1.9% in the top ten. Sequencing was carried out using PBMCs. The receptors here all came from a woman younger than 45 in good health and CMV-seronegative.

The rearrangement uses TRBV19 and TRBJ1-1; D may be TRBD1 (6 bases). The V end lost 1 base, the J end lost 5 bases, and 11 bases lay between the germline ends. The CDR3 contains 14 residues. Germline lookup yields CDR1 LNHDA and CDR2 SQIVND (reference sequence). CDR3: CASSIVGAGTEAFF. The DNA of the CDR3 is TGTGCCAGTAGTATAGTGGGGGCCGGGACTGAAGCTTTCTTT.

This clone appeared once. The CDR3 coding sequence is TGTGCCAGTAGTACTCGCGGTTTTTGGGAAAAACTGTTTTTT. Its protein product is CASSTRGFWEKLFF. This chain uses TRBV19 with TRBJ1-4; D is undetermined. V was pared by 4 bases and J by 8 bases, with 14 bases between. There are 14 residues in the CDR3. Germline V gene lookup returns CDR1 LNHDA and CDR2 SQIVND (reference sequence).

A single count supports this clone. The chain recombines TRBV19 with TRBJ1-1; TRBD1 might be the D (6 bases). CDR3 size: 15 residues. Germline-derived CDR1 and CDR2 are LNHDA and SQIVND (reference sequence). V was pared by 4 bases and J by 4 bases, with 16 bases between. CDR3 loop: CASSTQQGQGTEAFF. In DNA, the CDR3 is TGTGCCAGTAGTACCCAACAGGGTCAGGGCACTGAAGCTTTCTTT. Complete variable domain (other parts from reference TRBV19 and TRBJ1-1): DGGITQSPKYLFRKEGQNVTLSCEQNLNHDAMYWYRQDPGQGLRLIYYSQIVNDFQKGDIAEGYSVSREKKESFPLTVTSAQKNPTAFYLCASSTQQGQGTEAFFGQGTRLTVV.

The count of this clone is one. This rearrangement joins TRBV7-9 to TRBJ2-3; D gene unclear. From germline, CDR1 is SEHNR and CDR2 FQNEAQ (reference sequence). Trimming pared 5 bases from V and 4 bases from J, leaving 7 bases between. The length of the CDR3 is 12 residues. In DNA, the CDR3 is TGTGCCAGCAGCCGAACTTCAGATACGCAGTATTTT. This sequence encodes CASSRTSDTQYF.

This chain links TRBV4-3 with TRBJ1-5; possibly TRBD1 for D (5 bases). Germline V gene data show CDR1 as LGHNA and CDR2 as YSLEER. V was shortened by 1 base and J by 5 bases, with 12 bases between the two germline ends. CDR3 length: 15 residues. CDR3 sequence reads: CASSQVAGDHQPQHF. Here the CDR3 DNA reads TGCGCCAGCAGCCAAGTGGCGGGGGACCATCAGCCCCAGCATTTT.

The chain recombines TRBV7-9 with TRBJ1-2; 9 nucleotides agree with TRBD1. This CDR3 is built from 15 residues. Germline CDR1 and CDR2: SEHNR and FQNEAQ (reference sequence). Trimming at V came to 6 bases and at J to 7 bases, leaving 12 bases not matched to a gene. For the CDR3, the DNA is TGTGCCAGCAGTCTACGGACAGGGGCCGTGGCTGGCTACACCTTC. This sequence encodes CASSLRTGAVAGYTF.

The V and J genes are TRBV6-6 and TRBJ1-1; unclear D gene. The germline V and J ends were trimmed by 4 bases and 1 base, with 7 bases remaining between them. The CDR3 sequence is 13 residues long. Germline V gene lookup returns CDR1 MNHNY and CDR2 SVGAGI (reference sequence). The CDR3 DNA reads as TGTGCCAGCAGTTTAGATAGGAACACTGAAGCTTTCTTT. Its protein product is CASSLDRNTEAFF.

V gene TRBV27 combines with J gene TRBJ2-2, with D tentatively TRBD1 (5 bases). The CDR3 is 15 amino acids. Germline CDR1 reads MNHEY; CDR2 reads SMNVEV (reference sequence). The ends were cut back, 4 bases at V and 1 base at J, with 10 bases in the middle. DNA of the CDR3: TGTGCCAGCAGTTGGGGCAGGGTGAACACCGGGGAGCTGTTTTTT. Its protein product is CASSWGRVNTGELFF.

For the CDR3, the DNA is TGTGCCAGCAGGGAGGACAGGGGACTCTCCTACGAGCAGTACTTC. Protein sequence: CASREDRGLSYEQYF. The gene calls are TRBV6-5 and TRBJ2-7, with 9 bases lining up with TRBD1. V lost 6 bases and J lost 0; bases outside the gene matches: 6. CDR1 MNHEY and CDR2 SVGAGI come from the germline V gene. The length of the CDR3 is 15 residues.

The gene calls are TRBV15 and TRBJ1-6; 12 bases are shared with TRBD1. The CDR3 length is 16 residues. V was clipped by 0 bases and J by 10 bases; unmatched bases: 4. Germline assignment: CDR1 LNHNV and CDR2 YYDKDF (reference sequence). CDR3 in amino acids: CATSRDPGTGGSPLHF. The CDR3 region has the DNA TGTGCCACCAGCAGAGACCCCGGGACAGGGGGCTCACCCCTCCACTTT.

This clone was seen a single time. V and J are TRBV2 and TRBJ2-7, with TRBD2 identical over 13 bases. Germline CDR1 is SNHLY and CDR2 is FYNNEI. The CDR3 sequence is 15 residues long. V trimming: 6 bases; J trimming: 3 bases; junction bases outside the gene matches: 5. The chain's CDR3 is CASRVLAGGGYEQYF. The CDR3 DNA follows: TGTGCCAGCAGGGTACTAGCGGGGGGGGGCTACGAGCAGTACTTC.

Written as DNA, the CDR3 is TGTGCCAGCAGCTTCCTTTTGAACCGGGACAGGGTGAGGACCGGGGAGCTGTTTTTT. Protein sequence: CASSFLLNRDRVRTGELFF. This chain joins TRBV11-3 and TRBJ2-2; 9 nucleotides align to TRBD1. The V gene end was trimmed by 3 bases and the J gene end by 5 bases; junction bases not matched to a gene: 16. Germline V lookup: CDR1 SGHNT, CDR2 YENEEA. CDR3 size: 19 residues.

V and J are TRBV27 and TRBJ1-2; possibly TRBD1 for D (6 bases). Germline loops: CDR1 MNHEY, CDR2 SMNVEV (reference sequence). With 6 bases removed from V and 6 bases from J, the gap between germline ends came to 20 bases. CDR3 length: 15 amino acids. DNA for the CDR3: TGTGCCAGCAGCCTCCAGGGGCCATCGACTAATGGCTACACCTTC. This sequence encodes CASSLQGPSTNGYTF.

The chain recombines TRBV6-6 with TRBJ2-7; 8 bases line up with TRBD2. The junction had 10 bases not matched to a gene; V was cut back by 6 bases and J by 6 bases. CDR1 is MNHNY and CDR2 is SVGAGI in the germline V gene (reference sequence). The CDR3 has 14 amino acids. CDR3 DNA sequence: TGTGCCAGCAGACCCCCGGGACTAGTTAGCGAGCAGTACTTC. As protein: CASRPPGLVSEQYF.

The CDR3 DNA reads TGCGCCAGCAGCACTCCCGGGACAGGGACCTATGGCTACACCTTC. As protein: CASSTPGTGTYGYTF. The gene calls are TRBV5-1 and TRBJ1-2; 9 bases agree with TRBD1. V gave up 4 bases and J gave up 4 bases; unmatched junction bases: 8. This CDR3 is built from 15 residues. Germline V CDR1 and CDR2: SGHRS, YFSETQ.

The chain joins TRBV2 to TRBJ2-3, with 9 nucleotides matching TRBD2. CDR3 length: 16 residues. Germline V gives CDR1 SNHLY, CDR2 FYNNEI. V lost 1 base to trimming and J lost 6 bases; unmatched junction nucleotides: 8. This CDR3 reads CASSEVLAGRGDTQYF. The CDR3 coding sequence is TGTGCCAGCAGTGAAGTTCTAGCGGGGAGGGGGGATACGCAGTATTTT.

The chain is built from TRBV27 and TRBJ1-2, with D possibly matching TRBD1 (5 bases). Between the trimmed V and J ends, which lost 2 bases and 4 bases, there was a span of 17 bases. The CDR3 length is 16 residues. Germline V gives CDR1 MNHEY, CDR2 SMNVEV (reference sequence). CDR3 loop: CASSLGALGFPYGYTF. The CDR3 coding sequence is TGTGCCAGCAGTTTAGGGGCCCTCGGGTTTCCCTATGGCTACACCTTC.

The chain is built from TRBV2 and TRBJ2-5; D is possibly TRBD1 (5 bases). The V gene's germline CDR1 is SNHLY and CDR2 FYNNEI. The CDR3 has 15 residues. Trimming took 4 bases from V and 4 from J, leaving 16 bases between them. Written as DNA, the CDR3 is TGTGCCAGCAGTGGGGGCGGCTTTAGGGGAGAGACCCAGTACTTC. Translation: CASSGGGFRGETQYF.

The chain couples TRBV5-1 to TRBJ1-1; TRBD1 matches 10 bases. V was clipped by 2 bases and J by 4 bases; unmatched bases: 5. Germline CDR1 and CDR2: SGHRS and YFSETQ. The CDR3 is 15 amino acids. The CDR3 is CASSFSGTGVTEAFF. DNA of the CDR3: TGCGCCAGCAGCTTCAGTGGGACAGGGGTCACTGAAGCTTTCTTT.

This sequence joins TRBV2 and TRBJ2-2; perhaps TRBD1 as D (5 bases). Trimming took off 5 bases at V and 1 base at J, with 5 bases between the two ends. Germline values: CDR1 SNHLY, CDR2 FYNNEI. This CDR3 region has 13 residues. Here the CDR3 reads CASSQGNTGELFF. DNA for the CDR3: TGTGCCAGCAGTCAGGGGAACACCGGGGAGCTGTTTTTT.

This chain links TRBV2 with TRBJ2-1; TRBD1 matches at 10 bases. The CDR3 has 15 amino acids. The V and J ends lost 5 bases and 9 bases, in that order; junction bases with no gene match: 10. Germline lookup yields CDR1 SNHLY and CDR2 FYNNEI. This CDR3 reads CASSKTGGGWGEQFF. CDR3 bases: TGTGCCAGCAGTAAGACAGGGGGCGGTTGGGGTGAGCAGTTCTTC.

The J gene is TRBJ2-7, the V gene TRBV19; weak D call: TRBD1 (6 bases). V was cut by 7 bases and J by 5 bases, with 15 bases left in between. This CDR3 is 13 amino acids long. Germline V lookup: CDR1 LNHDA, CDR2 SQIVND (reference sequence). In DNA form, the CDR3 reads TGTGCCAGTAAGGGGGACCCCGGCCACGAGCAGTACTTC. Translating it yields CASKGDPGHEQYF.

This chain joins TRBV2 and TRBJ2-1; 8 bases are a match to TRBD2. V lost 8 bases to trimming and J lost 0 bases; unmatched junction nucleotides: 6. CDR3 length: 15 amino acids. Germline CDR1 and CDR2: SNHLY and FYNNEI. The CDR3 here is CASPTSVDSYNEQFF. The CDR3, as DNA: TGTGCCAGCCCGACTAGCGTAGACTCCTACAATGAGCAGTTCTTC.

This clone turned up a few times. The genes are TRBV5-6 and TRBJ1-2; 8 bases are a match to TRBD1. The CDR3 length is 14 residues. CDR1 SGHDT and CDR2 YYEEEE come from the germline V gene. Trimming at V came to 4 bases and at J to 4 bases, leaving 6 bases not matched to a gene. CDR3 DNA sequence: TGTGCCAGCAGCCCCGACAGGGGCCTCTATGGCTACACCTTC. This encodes CASSPDRGLYGYTF.

The chain has TRBV7-2 and TRBJ2-5; 10 bases fit TRBD1. Germline loops: CDR1 SGHTA, CDR2 FQGNSA. With 4 bases clipped from V and 5 bases from J, the junction kept 7 bases outside the gene matches. CDR3 length: 15 amino acids. The DNA for the CDR3 is TGTGCCAGCAGCTCGGACAGGGGGAAGGGGGAGACCCAGTACTTC. Protein: CASSSDRGKGETQYF.

The rearrangement uses TRBV7-6 and TRBJ2-5; TRBD2 is a possible D gene (5 bases). The CDR3 runs to 16 residues. The V end lost 0 bases, the J end lost 5 bases, and 16 bases lay between the germline ends. Germline V gene sequence: CDR1 SGHVS, CDR2 FNYEAQ. Here the CDR3 reads CASSLAGQRWWETQYF. The DNA for the CDR3 is TGTGCCAGCAGCTTAGCGGGCCAGCGGTGGTGGGAGACCCAGTACTTC.